The 19 T cell receptor beta chains below all came from one sample that was sequenced in a study of Ad26.COV2.S vaccination and SARS-CoV-2 variants. Treatment defined: around 19 received Ad26.COV2.S at low or high dose, single or two shots; about five received placebo; per-sample allocation not given. Collection of the samples took place on day 63 after the first injection of vaccine or placebo. Here immunoSEQ multiplex PCR was the method, and the copy in TCRdb shows in-frame clones only, minus some. Found here are 440,000 or so clones, about 92% of them singletons; the top ten hold about 1.7%. The sequencing used peripheral blood, collected in a trial of Ad26.COV2.S vaccine versus placebo. The receptors were sampled from a person between 18 and 65 years old who received the Ad26.COV2.S COVID-19 vaccine or a placebo.

This clone turned up a few times. This rearrangement joins TRBV27 to TRBJ1-1; TRBD1 aligns across 7 bases. CDR3 length equals 13 residues. Trimming took 6 bases from V and 3 from J; bases not matched to a gene: 4. Germline V gene lookup returns CDR1 MNHEY and CDR2 SMNVEV (reference sequence). CDR3 sequence: CASRITGDTEAFF. In DNA form, the CDR3 reads TGTGCCAGCAGAATTACAGGGGACACTGAAGCTTTCTTT.

The V and J genes are TRBV5-4 and TRBJ2-3; 11 nucleotides align to TRBD2. This CDR3 has 17 residues. V shed 1 base, J shed 8 bases, and the junction held 12 bases outside the gene matches. The germline gives CDR1 SGHNT, CDR2 YYREEE (reference sequence). CDR3: CASSLTILAGGLGTQYF. The CDR3, as DNA: TGTGCCAGCAGCTTGACCATCTTAGCGGGGGGGCTCGGTACGCAGTATTTT.

The CDR3 DNA sequence: TGTGCCGGAGGGACAGTTGGAGCCAAAAACATTCAGTACTTC. This encodes CAGGTVGAKNIQYF. This chain links TRBV5-4 with TRBJ2-4, with D perhaps matching TRBD1 (7 bases). The germline CDR1 and CDR2 sequences are SGHNT and YYREEE (reference sequence). The CDR3 contains 14 residues. V was trimmed by 10 bases and J by 0 bases, leaving 14 bases between them.

The chain uses TRBV5-1 and TRBJ1-2; D possibly corresponds to TRBD1 (5 bases). The CDR3 contains 13 residues. The V and J ends lost 5 bases and 8 bases respectively, with 16 bases between them. Germline-derived CDR1 and CDR2 are SGHRS and YFSETQ. In nucleotides, the CDR3 is TGCGCCAGCAGGATGTCGGAAGGGGTAGGCTACACCTTC. It encodes CASRMSEGVGYTF.

This clone was detected only a few times. The gene calls are TRBV7-9 and TRBJ2-2; D is possibly TRBD2 (5 bases). The germline V gene has CDR1 SEHNR and CDR2 FQNEAQ (reference sequence). The length of the CDR3 is 12 residues. The V end lost 4 bases, the J end lost 6 bases, and 6 bases lay between the germline ends. The CDR3 protein is CASSSGAGELFF. CDR3 in DNA: TGTGCCAGCAGCTCCGGGGCCGGGGAGCTGTTTTTT.

This chain connects TRBV7-2 to TRBJ2-6; D is unresolved. CDR3 length equals 19 residues. The germline V and J ends were trimmed by 1 base and 0 bases, with 16 bases remaining between them. Germline V gene sequence: CDR1 SGHTA, CDR2 FQGNSA. The CDR3 DNA sequence: TGTGCCAGCAGCTTAGGAAGTTGGGCGGCTAGCTCTGGGGCCAACGTCCTGACTTTC. Amino acid sequence: CASSLGSWAASSGANVLTF.

The rearrangement uses TRBV4-3 and TRBJ2-2, with 9 bases lining up with TRBD2. Germline V gives CDR1 LGHNA, CDR2 YSLEER. This CDR3 spans 19 amino acids. Trimming removed 1 base from V and 1 base from J; junction bases left unmatched: 10. The CDR3 sequence: CASSQAQASGGQNTGELFF. CDR3 DNA: TGCGCCAGCAGCCAAGCCCAGGCGAGCGGGGGGCAGAACACCGGGGAGCTGTTTTTT.

The chain employs TRBV9 and TRBJ2-7; either TRBD1 or TRBD2 may supply D (5 bases each). The V and J ends lost 4 bases and 2 bases respectively, with 13 bases between them. The CDR3 has 14 amino acids. The V gene's germline CDR1 is SGDLS and CDR2 YYNGEE. The CDR3 sequence: CASSPRDGTYEQYF. The CDR3, as DNA: TGTGCCAGCAGCCCCCGGGACGGAACCTACGAGCAGTACTTC.

The chain joins TRBV5-1 to TRBJ2-5; D is ambiguous. The CDR3 is 15 residues long. CDR1 SGHRS and CDR2 YFSETQ come from the germline V gene. Trimming left V 6 bases short and J 0 bases short, with 15 bases between. The CDR3 DNA reads as TGCGCCAGCAAGGAGACAACAACGTACCAAGAGACCCAGTACTTC. Translating gives CASKETTTYQETQYF.

The CDR3 loop is CASSLVSNTGELFF. The CDR3 coding sequence is TGTGCCAGCAGCTTGGTCTCAAACACCGGGGAGCTGTTTTTT. The chain couples TRBV5-4 to TRBJ2-2; D is undetermined. The CDR3 is 14 residues long. The ends were cut back, 0 bases at V and 2 bases at J, with 5 bases in the middle. Germline assignment: CDR1 SGHNT and CDR2 YYREEE (reference sequence).

This CDR3 reads CASSHQGSSNQPQHF. The CDR3 bases are TGTGCCAGCAGTCACCAGGGTTCTAGCAATCAGCCCCAGCATTTT. This chain uses TRBV27 with TRBJ1-5, with D possibly TRBD1 on 5 matching bases. Germline V lookup: CDR1 MNHEY, CDR2 SMNVEV (reference sequence). The CDR3 runs 15 residues. The ends were cut back, 5 bases at V and 0 bases at J, with 11 bases in the middle.

J is TRBJ1-1 and V is TRBV28; no definite D call. V was shortened by 2 bases and J by 3 bases, with 13 bases between the two germline ends. There are 15 residues in the CDR3. The germline gives CDR1 MDHEN, CDR2 SYDVKM. The CDR3 sequence: CASSLLVGKDTEAFF. Here the CDR3 DNA reads TGTGCCAGCAGTTTACTAGTGGGGAAGGACACTGAAGCTTTCTTT.

This sequence joins TRBV6-5 and TRBJ2-2; D gene ambiguous. Germline CDR1 is MNHEY and CDR2 is SVGAGI. V was clipped by 4 bases and J by 1 base, with 7 bases between them. The CDR3 loop spans 14 amino acids. CDR3 nucleotides: TGTGCCAGCAGTTGGGCATTGAACACCGGGGAGCTGTTTTTT. Translating it yields CASSWALNTGELFF.

The rearrangement joins TRBV27 to TRBJ1-1; D is undetermined. The CDR3 loop spans 12 amino acids. Trimming removed 6 bases at V and 1 base at J, with 6 bases between. Germline assignment: CDR1 MNHEY and CDR2 SMNVEV (reference sequence). This CDR3 is CASSPGNTEAFF. The CDR3, as DNA: TGTGCCAGCAGCCCAGGGAACACTGAAGCTTTCTTT.

V and J are TRBV27 and TRBJ2-7; 9 positions match TRBD2. The J segment lost 7 bases and the V segment lost 5 bases, leaving 9 bases of the junction unmatched. The CDR3 has 14 residues. Germline V gives CDR1 MNHEY, CDR2 SMNVEV (reference sequence). Here the CDR3 reads CASSKERGVWEQYF. In DNA form, the CDR3 reads TGTGCCAGCAGTAAAGAGCGGGGGGTCTGGGAGCAGTACTTC.

This chain connects TRBV15 to TRBJ2-7, with D perhaps TRBD2 (5 bases). The CDR3 has 13 amino acids. Trimming shortened V by 7 bases and J by 5 bases, and 15 bases separated the two germline ends. Germline CDR1 LNHNV, CDR2 YYDKDF (reference sequence). The DNA of the CDR3 is TGTGCCACCAACCGGGCCGGGGTTGACGAGCAGTACTTC. It translates to CATNRAGVDEQYF.

The rearrangement joins TRBV5-1 to TRBJ2-7; D is perhaps TRBD2 (5 bases). The CDR3 covers 15 residues. Germline loops: CDR1 SGHRS, CDR2 YFSETQ. Trimming took 0 bases from V and 5 from J, leaving 15 bases between them. CDR3 in DNA: TGCGCCAGCAGCTTGGCCGGGAAGGGTGTCAACGAGCAGTACTTC. It translates to CASSLAGKGVNEQYF.

V and J are TRBV5-1 and TRBJ2-2; 8 bases are shared with TRBD1. The CDR3 runs to 17 residues. V lost 3 bases, J lost 3 bases, and 10 bases stayed unmatched. Per the germline V gene, CDR1 is SGHRS and CDR2 is YFSETQ. CDR3 sequence: CASSSPLDRDYTGELFF. DNA of the CDR3: TGCGCCAGCAGCTCCCCACTGGACAGGGACTACACCGGGGAGCTGTTTTTT.

The CDR3 protein is CATDTGQGHEQYF. The CDR3 DNA reads as TGTGCCACCGATACGGGACAGGGCCACGAGCAGTACTTC. This rearrangement joins TRBV19 to TRBJ2-7, with TRBD1 matching over 9 bases. V shed 10 bases, J shed 5 bases, and the junction held 9 bases outside the gene matches. The CDR3 spans 13 residues. Germline V CDR1 and CDR2: LNHDA, SQIVND (reference sequence). Full variable domain (rest looked up from reference TRBV19 and TRBJ2-7): DGGITQSPKYLFRKEGQNVTLSCEQNLNHDAMYWYRQDPGQGLRLIYYSQIVNDFQKGDIAEGYSVSREKKESFPLTVTSAQKNPTAFYLCATDTGQGHEQYFGPGTRLTVT.